Each of the 25 T cell receptor beta chains below was sequenced from the same sample in a study of cytomegalovirus exposure and HLA in healthy donors. 60 Vbeta and 13 Jbeta primers were used in PCR. TCRdb's copy holds only in-frame clones and misses some; the assay was immunoSEQ multiplex PCR. This sample carries around 96,000 clones, 80% of them seen once, and the ten largest clones take 2% to 2.5%. The sequenced sample was PBMCs. The source of these receptors is a man aged 18 to 30 in good health and CMV-seronegative.

This chain uses TRBV10-3 with TRBJ2-7; 9 bases are a match to TRBD1. The germline V gene encodes CDR1 ENHRY and CDR2 SYGVKD. Trimming at V came to 2 bases and at J to 3 bases, leaving 11 bases not matched to a gene. The CDR3 length is 17 residues. The DNA for the CDR3 is TGTGCCATCAGTGAGCCGCCAACCGGGACAGGGCGCTACGAGCAGTACTTC. This encodes CAISEPPTGTGRYEQYF.

This clone was found a few times. Other DNA sequences within the sample encode an identical CDR3. The chain couples TRBV30 to TRBJ2-1; possible D gene TRBD2, 7 bases. This CDR3 comprises 15 residues. Trimming shortened V by 0 bases and J by 3 bases, and 12 bases separated the two germline ends. Germline-derived CDR1 and CDR2 are GTSNPN and SVGIG (reference sequence). CDR3 loop: CAWSVRGGGYNEQFF. The DNA of the CDR3 is TGTGCCTGGAGTGTGAGGGGGGGCGGCTACAATGAGCAGTTCTTC.

This clone has more than one count but fewer than ten. The V call is TRBV6-6, the J call TRBJ2-5; a weak D match, TRBD1 (5 bases). The V end was cut by 7 bases, the J end by 4 bases, with 19 bases between. The CDR3 consists of 15 residues. Germline CDR1 MNHNY, CDR2 SVGAGI (reference sequence). The CDR3 DNA sequence: TGTGCCAGCAAAGACTCAGGGAAGTCAAGAGAGACCCAGTACTTC. Its protein is CASKDSGKSRETQYF.

This chain joins TRBV7-2 and TRBJ2-1; 11 bases are shared with TRBD1. Germline CDR1 is SGHTA and CDR2 is FQGNSA. The CDR3 has 15 residues. V shed 4 bases, J shed 8 bases, and the junction held 7 bases outside the gene matches. The CDR3 nucleotides read TGTGCCAGCAGCTGGACAGGGGGCGACCAGTATGAGCAGTTCTTC. The encoded protein is CASSWTGGDQYEQFF.

This rearrangement joins TRBV7-9 to TRBJ1-3; TRBD1 is a possible D gene (6 bases). From germline, CDR1 is SEHNR and CDR2 FQNEAQ (reference sequence). This CDR3 has 15 amino acids. Trimming removed 3 bases at V and 3 bases at J, with 12 bases between. This CDR3 is CASSFFQGLGNTIYF. DNA of the CDR3: TGTGCCAGCAGCTTTTTCCAGGGGCTTGGAAACACCATATATTTT.

The rearrangement joins TRBV2 to TRBJ1-6; D gene ambiguous. The CDR3 covers 14 residues. Germline loops: CDR1 SNHLY, CDR2 FYNNEI. V was cut by 5 bases and J by 10 bases, with 15 bases left in between. The CDR3 spells CASSPRGAASPLHF. CDR3 sequence (DNA): TGTGCCAGCAGTCCACGGGGAGCAGCCTCACCCCTCCACTTT. The full variable domain, rest sourced from reference TRBV2 and TRBJ1-6, is EPEVTQTPSHQVTQMGQEVILRCVPISNHLYFYWYRQILGQKVEFLVSFYNNEISEKSEIFDDQFSVERPDGSNFTLKIRSTKLEDSAMYFCASSPRGAASPLHFGNGTRLTVT.

This clone is a singleton in its sample. The chain joins TRBV6-1 to TRBJ1-3, with D possibly TRBD1 on 6 matching bases. CDR1 and CDR2 (germline): MNHNS, SASEGT. The CDR3 has 16 residues. The ends were cut back, 1 base at V and 0 bases at J, with 10 bases in the middle. In DNA, the CDR3 is TGTGCCAGCAGTGAAGGACAGGCCCTCTCTGGAAACACCATATATTTT. Protein: CASSEGQALSGNTIYF.

Only one count was recorded for this clone. The chain uses TRBV27 and TRBJ1-2; 12 nucleotides align to TRBD1. The V and J ends lost 7 bases and 5 bases, in that order; junction bases with no gene match: 5. Germline CDR1 MNHEY, CDR2 SMNVEV (reference sequence). There are 14 residues in the CDR3. CDR3 coding DNA: TGTGCCAGCACTCCGGGACAGGGGGCTTATGGCTACACCTTC. This gives the protein CASTPGQGAYGYTF.

This clone appeared a few times. V and J are TRBV23-1 and TRBJ2-7; TRBD1 agrees at 10 bases. TRBV23-1 is reported as an ORF; its role is uncertain. V lost 1 base, J lost 1 base, and 13 bases stayed unmatched. This CDR3 region has 19 residues. The CDR3 spells CASSQLRGGTGVISYEQYF. Here the CDR3 DNA reads TGCGCCAGCAGTCAATTGAGAGGGGGGACAGGGGTTATTTCCTACGAGCAGTACTTC.

The chain joins TRBV6-1 to TRBJ2-7; tentatively, D is TRBD1 (5 bases). Trimming took 4 bases from V and 0 from J, leaving 16 bases between them. From germline, CDR1 is MNHNS and CDR2 SASEGT. The CDR3 runs 16 residues. This chain's CDR3 is CASSVLAAGSSYEQYF. The CDR3 coding sequence is TGTGCCAGCAGTGTCCTCGCGGCAGGGTCCTCCTACGAGCAGTACTTC.

The chain carries TRBV19 and TRBJ1-5; D gene unclear. Deletions cut 5 bases from V and 3 bases from J, with 11 bases between. Germline-derived CDR1 and CDR2 are LNHDA and SQIVND (reference sequence). The CDR3 length is 14 residues. CDR3 nucleotide sequence: TGTGCCAGTAGTCCCCCGCAGTCCAATCAGCCCCAGCATTTT. Translated: CASSPPQSNQPQHF.

J is TRBJ1-5 and V is TRBV2, with TRBD1 as a possible D gene (5 bases). The CDR3 runs to 13 residues. Per germline, CDR1 SNHLY and CDR2 FYNNEI. The ends were cut back, 4 bases at V and 7 bases at J, with 11 bases in the middle. The CDR3 DNA reads as TGTGCCAGCAGTGGGGCGGGGGGGCAGCCCCAGCATTTT. Its protein is CASSGAGGQPQHF.

This sequence joins TRBV5-1 and TRBJ2-7, with D perhaps TRBD1 (6 bases). The germline V gene encodes CDR1 SGHRS and CDR2 YFSETQ. The CDR3 consists of 13 residues. The V end was cut by 2 bases, the J end by 6 bases, with 12 bases between. The CDR3 is CASSFQGMGEQYF. The CDR3 region has the DNA TGCGCCAGCAGCTTCCAGGGGATGGGCGAGCAGTACTTC.

The rearrangement joins TRBV19 to TRBJ2-7, with D perhaps matching TRBD1 (6 bases). V lost 3 bases and J lost 3, with 12 bases in between. Per germline, CDR1 LNHDA and CDR2 SQIVND (reference sequence). This CDR3 region has 14 residues. CDR3 region: CASSIGQGNYEQYF. The CDR3 region has the DNA TGTGCCAGTAGTATTGGGCAGGGGAACTACGAGCAGTACTTC.

This chain uses TRBV18 with TRBJ2-7; 10 bases match TRBD1. V trimming: 3 bases; J trimming: 3 bases; junction bases outside the gene matches: 2. From germline, CDR1 is KGHSH and CDR2 LQKENI. There are 14 residues in the CDR3. CDR3 region: CASSPGQGDYEQYF. Written as DNA, the CDR3 is TGTGCCAGCTCACCCGGACAGGGGGACTACGAGCAGTACTTC.

The rearrangement links TRBV6-1 to TRBJ1-2; no clear D. The CDR3 covers 13 residues. Germline values: CDR1 MNHNS, CDR2 SASEGT. Trimming removed 1 base at V and 5 bases at J, with 8 bases between. The chain's CDR3 is CASSEGATYGYTF. CDR3 sequence (DNA): TGTGCCAGCAGTGAAGGGGCGACGTATGGCTACACCTTC.

CDR3 sequence (DNA): TGTGCCGGGGGGGCTCAAATGAACACTGAAGCTTTCTTT. This sequence encodes CAGGAQMNTEAFF. V usage is TRBV6-1 and J usage is TRBJ1-1, with D tentatively TRBD1 (6 bases). Germline V gene lookup returns CDR1 MNHNS and CDR2 SASEGT. The CDR3 is 13 amino acids. V gave up 11 bases and J gave up 0 bases, with 13 bases separating them.

This CDR3 reads CATQRSSGSGNTIYF. The CDR3 nucleotides are TGTGCCACTCAACGGTCCTCAGGCTCTGGAAACACCATATATTTT. The genes are TRBV2 and TRBJ1-3; D is unresolved. Germline V gives CDR1 SNHLY, CDR2 FYNNEI. V gave up 10 bases and J gave up 0 bases, with 16 bases separating them. CDR3 length equals 15 residues.

The gene calls are TRBV4-2 and TRBJ2-3; tentatively, D is TRBD2 (6 bases). This CDR3 comprises 17 residues. Trimming shortened V by 0 bases and J by 2 bases, and 15 bases separated the two germline ends. Germline V lookup: CDR1 LGHNA, CDR2 YNFKEQ. In nucleotides, the CDR3 is TGTGCCAGCAGCCAAGATCCGGGCGGGGTGACCACAGATACGCAGTATTTT. This sequence encodes CASSQDPGGVTTDTQYF.

This chain connects TRBV7-6 to TRBJ2-1; perhaps TRBD2 as D (7 bases). The V gene lost 5 bases and the J gene lost 9 bases, with 17 bases spanning the gap. The CDR3 is 14 amino acids. Germline CDR1 SGHVS, CDR2 FNYEAQ. The CDR3 nucleotides read TGTGCCAGCAGCCCTTGGGGGCGGGGGCGTGAGCAGTTCTTC. This sequence encodes CASSPWGRGREQFF.

To note about this clone: Additional DNA sequences in this sample encode the identical CDR3. The rearrangement uses TRBV18 and TRBJ1-2; D may be TRBD1 (5 bases). Germline-derived CDR1 and CDR2 are KGHSH and LQKENI. Deletions cut 3 bases from V and 3 bases from J, with 8 bases between. The CDR3 spans 13 residues. CDR3 residues: CASSPGGDYGYTF. The CDR3 DNA is TGTGCCAGCTCACCCGGAGGGGACTATGGCTACACCTTC.

The genes are TRBV5-6 and TRBJ2-4; a weak D match, TRBD2 (7 bases). The CDR3 has 17 amino acids. Per the germline V gene, CDR1 is SGHDT and CDR2 is YYEEEE. V shed 4 bases and J shed 3 bases, with 20 bases lying between them. The CDR3 sequence: CASSSVGGGAVKNIQYF. DNA for the CDR3: TGTGCCAGCAGCAGTGTGGGAGGGGGGGCCGTCAAAAACATTCAGTACTTC.

The rearrangement links TRBV6-1 to TRBJ2-7; 10 bases align to TRBD2. The CDR3 spans 15 residues. The J segment lost 2 bases and the V segment lost 6 bases, leaving 7 bases of the junction unmatched. Per the germline V gene, CDR1 is MNHNS and CDR2 is SASEGT. The CDR3, as DNA: TGTGCCAGCAGCGCCCCAGCGGGGGGGCCCTACGAGCAGTACTTC. Its protein is CASSAPAGGPYEQYF.

This clone is a singleton in its sample. The chain carries TRBV6-5 and TRBJ1-2; the D is unclear. The ends were cut back, 6 bases at V and 11 bases at J, with 13 bases in the middle. Looked up from germline, CDR1 is MNHEY and CDR2 is SVGAGI. The CDR3 totals 11 residues. CDR3 in amino acids: CASRGTGGYTF. The CDR3 DNA follows: TGTGCCAGCAGGGGCACCGGAGGGTACACCTTC.

The chain uses TRBV5-8 and TRBJ1-5, with 8 bases fitting TRBD1. Trimming took 6 bases from V and 4 from J; bases not matched to a gene: 9. Germline lookup yields CDR1 SGHTS and CDR2 YDEGEE. This CDR3 is built from 15 residues. The chain's CDR3 is CASIMDRVGNQPQHF. The CDR3 DNA reads TGTGCCAGCATCATGGACAGGGTGGGAAATCAGCCCCAGCATTTT.